These 13 T cell receptor beta chains were all obtained from the same sample, sequenced in a study of T cell repertoires in cytomegalovirus infection (dated by TCRdb to the late 2010s). Instrument used: Illumina HiSeq 1500. TCRdb reran the public reads through fastp at Q25 and MiXCR, keeping productive beta chains. Rows are combined by CDR3 protein, so each entry shows the most common genes and DNA. For this sample there are approximately 400,000 distinct CDR3 sequences; under 40% appear just once. The top ten hold roughly an eighth of the sample. Sequenced material: PBMCs. All receptors derive from a human donor in good health (CMV status not recorded). Some clones in this sample may be carry-over from other donors' samples.

At least ten counts were recorded for this clonotype. This chain uses TRBV7-8 with TRBJ1-4; the D gene is possibly TRBD1 (6 bases). V was clipped by 5 bases and J by 7 bases, with 17 bases between them. The CDR3 consists of 15 residues. In germline, CDR1 is SGHVS, CDR2 FQNEAQ. The CDR3, as DNA: TGTGCCAGCAGCCCTGGTTGGAGGGGGAGTGAAAAACTGTTTTTT. Translation gives CASSPGWRGSEKLFF.

This chain links TRBV15 with TRBJ2-2; 7 bases align to TRBD1. CDR3 size: 17 residues. The V and J ends lost 0 bases and 2 bases, in that order; junction bases with no gene match: 6. Germline lookup yields CDR1 LNHNV and CDR2 YYDKDF (reference sequence). DNA of the CDR3: TGTGCCACCAGCAGAGACCTGGACAGGTTCAACACCGGGGAGCTGTTTTTT. It specifies CATSRDLDRFNTGELFF.

This chain links TRBV7-2 with TRBJ1-5; D gene uncertain. The germline V gene encodes CDR1 SGHTA and CDR2 FQGNSA. V was shortened by 1 base and J by 0 bases, with 7 bases between the two germline ends. This CDR3 has 15 residues. CDR3 nucleotide sequence: TGTGCCAGCAGCTTAGTTCAAAATAGCAATCAGCCCCAGCATTTT. Protein sequence: CASSLVQNSNQPQHF.

About this clonotype itself: This is likely a read error, given that the CDR3 carries no conserved phenylalanine or tryptophan at its end. The CDR3 DNA is TGTGCCAGCATGCGGTCCTCCTACAATGAGCAGTTCTTA. Translated, it gives CASMRSSYNEQFL. V usage is TRBV28 and J usage is TRBJ2-1; D unclear. V gave up 7 bases and J gave up 0 bases, with 7 bases separating them. The CDR3 totals 13 residues. Germline values: CDR1 MDHEN, CDR2 SYDVKM.

The chain recombines TRBV6-2 or TRBV6-3 with TRBJ1-1, with TRBD1 matching over 8 bases. The CDR3 totals 14 residues. J gave up 5 bases and V 6 bases, and 8 bases lay outside the gene matches. Germline assignment: CDR1 MNHEY and CDR2 SVGEGT. The CDR3 protein is CASRRTGQRTEAFF. As DNA, the CDR3 is TGTGCCAGCAGGAGGACAGGGCAAAGGACTGAAGCTTTCTTT.

The chain joins TRBV28 to TRBJ1-4, with TRBD1 as a possible D gene (5 bases). Germline CDR1 reads MDHEN; CDR2 reads SYDVKM. This CDR3 contains 11 residues. V was clipped by 6 bases and J by 15 bases, with 14 bases between them. As DNA, the CDR3 is TGTGCCAGCAGCCTAAGGGGCGCGATGTTTTTT. Translation: CASSLRGAMFF.

This clonotype has a handful of counts. This rearrangement joins TRBV27 to TRBJ2-6; D possibly corresponds to TRBD2 (5 bases). The CDR3 totals 16 residues. Germline V gene data show CDR1 as MNHEY and CDR2 as SMNVEV (reference sequence). V shed 3 bases and J shed 0 bases, with 9 bases lying between them. The CDR3 region is CASSLSRGSGANVLTF. CDR3 in DNA: TGTGCCAGCAGTTTGTCCCGGGGCTCTGGGGCCAACGTCCTGACTTTC.

On this clonotype itself: One end of the junction is discordant with germline, which a read error may explain. The chain carries TRBV14 and TRBJ1-1, with D maybe TRBD1 (5 bases). Germline V gives CDR1 SGHDN, CDR2 FVKESK. This CDR3 is built from 16 residues. The CDR3 protein is CASSQTRTGPNAEAFF. In DNA form, the CDR3 reads TGTGCCAGCAGCCAGACACGAACAGGCCCGAACGCTGAAGCTTTCTTT.

This clonotype has only a few counts. This chain links TRBV4-1 with TRBJ1-1; D gene uncertain. The CDR3 has 15 amino acids. CDR1 is MGHRA and CDR2 is YSYEKL in the germline V gene. The ends were cut back, 3 bases at V and 1 base at J, with 12 bases in the middle. The CDR3 reads CASSQGMGRNTEAFF. DNA for the CDR3: TGCGCCAGCAGCCAGGGGATGGGAAGGAACACTGAAGCTTTCTTT.

This clonotype was recorded a few times. This rearrangement joins TRBV12-3 or TRBV12-4 to TRBJ2-7, with 9 bases lining up with TRBD1. The CDR3 extends over 12 amino acids. With 7 bases clipped from V and 4 bases from J, the junction kept 2 bases outside the gene matches. CDR3 in DNA: TGTGCCAGCATGGGGACAGGGTACGAGCAGTACTTC. Translated: CASMGTGYEQYF.

This clonotype was counted between two and nine times. Its ends do not fully match the called genes, so a read error is possible. This chain joins TRBV29-1 and TRBJ2-7; 7 nucleotides match TRBD1. The germline gives CDR1 SQVTM, CDR2 ANQGSEA. The CDR3 has 13 amino acids. CDR3 residues: CSVEDRAGDEQYF. CDR3 in DNA: TGCAGCGTAGAAGACAGGGCTGGCGACGAGCAGTACTTC.

A few counts support this clonotype. The chain couples TRBV6-6 to TRBJ1-2; 7 nucleotides line up with TRBD1. This CDR3 is 16 amino acids long. V shed 4 bases, J shed 0 bases, and the junction held 8 bases outside the gene matches. CDR1 is MNHNY and CDR2 is SVGAGI in the germline V gene (reference sequence). The CDR3 sequence: CASSLDSGGANYGYTF. CDR3 sequence (DNA): TGTGCCAGCAGTTTGGACTCAGGGGGAGCTAACTATGGCTACACCTTC.

This clonotype was observed many times. The rearrangement joins TRBV27 to TRBJ1-5; D is unclear. Germline V CDR1 and CDR2: MNHEY, SMNVEV (reference sequence). This CDR3 comprises 13 residues. With 2 bases removed from V and 6 bases from J, the gap between germline ends came to 8 bases. CDR3 DNA: TGTGCCAGCAGTTTAGGCTGGGGTCAGCCCCAGCATTTT. It codes for CASSLGWGQPQHF.